The 25 T cell receptor beta chains reported below all come from one sample, sequenced in a study of shared clonotypes between healthy human individuals. Only CD45RO-negative cells positively selected for CCR7 counted as naive CD8 cells, so terminally differentiated effector memory CD45RA+ cells were excluded. Repertoires were generated with immunoSEQ multiplex PCR, while TCRdb's copy carries only in-frame clones and drops some. Of more than 2 million clones detected, 85% to 95% appear once; the ten largest clones hold about 1.1%. The sequencing sample was made of naive CD8+ T cells sorted from blood. The receptors were gathered from a man aged 18-30 years in good health.

This chain connects TRBV7-9 to TRBJ2-2; perhaps TRBD1 as D (6 bases). Germline loops: CDR1 SEHNR, CDR2 FQNEAQ (reference sequence). The V gene lost 5 bases and the J gene lost 2 bases, with 12 bases spanning the gap. The CDR3 length is 15 residues. The CDR3: CASSEYRVNTGELFF. In DNA form, the CDR3 reads TGTGCCAGCAGCGAATACAGGGTCAACACCGGGGAGCTGTTTTTT.

The chain combines TRBV2 with TRBJ2-5; the D is unclear. The germline CDR1 and CDR2 sequences are SNHLY and FYNNEI. V gave up 7 bases and J gave up 2 bases, with 14 bases separating them. The CDR3 length is 14 residues. Here the CDR3 DNA reads TGTGCCAGCAACCTCCCCCAACAGCAAGAGACCCAGTACTTC. This sequence encodes CASNLPQQQETQYF.

This chain joins TRBV27 and TRBJ1-1; D possibly corresponds to TRBD1 (6 bases). Germline CDR1 reads MNHEY; CDR2 reads SMNVEV (reference sequence). Between the trimmed V and J ends, which lost 7 bases and 10 bases, there was a span of 19 bases. This CDR3 has 13 amino acids. DNA of the CDR3: TGTGCCAGCATCCTCCCGGGGGCCAGCGGAGCTTTCTTT. Translated, it gives CASILPGASGAFF.

The chain uses TRBV7-2 and TRBJ1-2; D not resolved. Trimming pared 2 bases from V and 2 bases from J, leaving 12 bases between. In germline, CDR1 is SGHTA, CDR2 FQGNSA. The CDR3 spans 15 residues. The CDR3 DNA reads TGTGCCAGCAGCTTAATAGTATCAGCGAACTATGGCTACACCTTC. Its protein product is CASSLIVSANYGYTF.

This chain joins TRBV19 and TRBJ1-2; D possibly corresponds to TRBD1 (6 bases). This CDR3 has 13 residues. Deletions cut 4 bases from V and 2 bases from J, with 8 bases between. Germline V lookup: CDR1 LNHDA, CDR2 SQIVND (reference sequence). The CDR3: CASSTGQNYGYTF. The DNA for the CDR3 is TGTGCCAGTAGTACTGGACAGAACTATGGCTACACCTTC.

The chain employs TRBV7-8 and TRBJ2-7, with 11 bases lining up with TRBD2. This CDR3 spans 15 amino acids. The germline V gene has CDR1 SGHVS and CDR2 FQNEAQ. Unmatched junction bases numbered 9, after V lost 7 bases and J lost 4 bases. In DNA form, the CDR3 reads TGTGCCAGCATCAGCCGATCTAGCGGGGGGTACGAGCAGTACTTC. Its translation: CASISRSSGGYEQYF.

The chain couples TRBV10-2 to TRBJ2-2; D remains unclear. Per germline, CDR1 WSHSY and CDR2 SAAADI. Trimming stripped 3 bases from V and 4 bases from J, with 9 bases between. The CDR3 is made up of 14 amino acids. This CDR3 reads CASSEGWVTGELFF. CDR3 DNA sequence: TGCGCCAGCAGTGAAGGATGGGTCACCGGGGAGCTGTTTTTT.

As regards this clone: Other DNA sequences in the same sample also yield this CDR3. V and J are TRBV29-1 and TRBJ2-1; 13 bases map to TRBD2. CDR1 is SQVTM, CDR2 ANQGSEA, per germline. The ends lost 4 bases at V and 4 bases at J; junction bases unmatched: 1. This CDR3 is 14 amino acids long. In nucleotides, the CDR3 is TGCAGCGTTGGGACTAGCGGGGGATACAATGAGCAGTTCTTC. It yields the protein CSVGTSGGYNEQFF.

This chain uses TRBV29-1 with TRBJ2-1, with D maybe TRBD1 (6 bases). Per the germline V gene, CDR1 is SQVTM and CDR2 is ANQGSEA. The V and J ends lost 7 bases and 9 bases respectively, with 22 bases between them. The CDR3 runs to 14 residues. CDR3: CSGAGTRFSSEQFF. The DNA of the CDR3 is TGCAGCGGGGCCGGGACACGATTTTCTAGTGAGCAGTTCTTC.

The gene calls are TRBV6-5 and TRBJ1-1; 8 bases fit TRBD1. The V gene's germline CDR1 is MNHEY and CDR2 SVGAGI. There are 13 residues in the CDR3. The ends lost 7 bases at V and 4 bases at J; junction bases unmatched: 5. The CDR3 sequence is CASTDGQGTEAFF. As DNA, the CDR3 is TGTGCCAGCACTGACGGACAGGGCACTGAAGCTTTCTTT.

V is TRBV7-6 and J is TRBJ2-5; TRBD2 is a possible D gene (5 bases). Between the trimmed V and J ends, which lost 6 bases and 4 bases, there was a span of 18 bases. CDR3 length equals 15 residues. Germline CDR1 reads SGHVS; CDR2 reads FNYEAQ. The CDR3 here is CASSQGSRGRETQYF. The CDR3 region has the DNA TGTGCCAGCAGTCAAGGGTCCCGTGGGAGAGAGACCCAGTACTTC.

V is TRBV2 and J is TRBJ2-7; D gene ambiguous. The CDR3 runs 12 residues. In germline, CDR1 is SNHLY, CDR2 FYNNEI. Trimming took off 1 base at V and 4 bases at J, with 5 bases between the two ends. CDR3 in DNA: TGTGCCAGCAGTGAAGAGGGTTACGAGCAGTACTTC. Residues: CASSEEGYEQYF.

This clone has only one observation. The chain carries TRBV10-1 and TRBJ2-7; 8 bases agree with TRBD2. The germline CDR1 and CDR2 sequences are WNHNN and SYGVQD (reference sequence). V dropped 3 bases and J dropped 5; count of bases not matched to a gene: 6. This CDR3 is built from 14 residues. The CDR3 sequence is CASSESLADNEQYF. The DNA of the CDR3 is TGCGCCAGCAGTGAATCACTAGCGGACAACGAGCAGTACTTC.

This sequence joins TRBV6-6 and TRBJ2-4; no clear D gene. V was cut by 4 bases and J by 9 bases, with 13 bases left in between. Germline lookup yields CDR1 MNHNY and CDR2 SVGAGI (reference sequence). The CDR3 has 13 amino acids. The CDR3 nucleotides read TGTGCCAGCAGTTCCCAGAAGCTGGGCATTCAGTACTTC. It specifies CASSSQKLGIQYF.

This clone was seen just once. The chain couples TRBV14 to TRBJ1-2; maybe TRBD1 (5 bases). Germline CDR1 SGHDN, CDR2 FVKESK. V was cut by 0 bases and J by 5 bases, with 13 bases left in between. The CDR3 totals 15 residues. The CDR3 loop reads CASSQEKGKGYGYTF. CDR3 sequence (DNA): TGTGCCAGCAGCCAAGAGAAAGGGAAGGGGTATGGCTACACCTTC.

A remark on this clone: Other nucleotide sequences from this sample produce the same CDR3. The gene calls are TRBV6-1 and TRBJ1-1; D perhaps matches TRBD1 (5 bases). With 0 bases removed from V and 3 bases from J, the gap between germline ends came to 14 bases. This CDR3 is 16 amino acids long. CDR1 and CDR2 from the germline V gene are MNHNS and SASEGT. The CDR3 nucleotides read TGTGCCAGCAGTGAAGCACCTAGGGAAGGGGACACTGAAGCTTTCTTT. This sequence encodes CASSEAPREGDTEAFF.

This rearrangement joins TRBV6-5 to TRBJ2-3; 7 bases match TRBD1. Germline V gene data show CDR1 as MNHEY and CDR2 as SVGAGI. CDR3 length: 15 residues. V shed 5 bases and J 2 bases; nucleotides not matched to a gene: 7. The CDR3 nucleotides are TGTGCCAGCAGTAAGACAGGGTCGCTCACAGATACGCAGTATTTT. Its protein is CASSKTGSLTDTQYF.

This clone is a singleton in its sample. The CDR3 bases are TGTGCCAGCAGTGAAGCAAGAAAAGGGGTCACTGAAGCTTTCTTT. It specifies CASSEARKGVTEAFF. The V gene is TRBV2, the J gene TRBJ1-1; D may be TRBD1 (5 bases). With 0 bases removed from V and 4 bases from J, the gap between germline ends came to 12 bases. Per germline, CDR1 SNHLY and CDR2 FYNNEI. CDR3 length: 15 amino acids.

The gene calls are TRBV25-1 and TRBJ2-3; D gene ambiguous. Germline-derived CDR1 and CDR2 are MGHDK and SYGVNS. CDR3 size: 12 residues. The ends were cut back, 0 bases at V and 4 bases at J, with 2 bases in the middle. The CDR3 spells CASSEYADTQYF. The DNA for the CDR3 is TGTGCCAGCAGTGAATACGCAGATACGCAGTATTTT.

This sequence joins TRBV27 and TRBJ2-3; 10 bases agree with TRBD2. The junction had 9 bases not matched to a gene; V was cut back by 4 bases and J by 2 bases. CDR1 is MNHEY and CDR2 is SMNVEV in the germline V gene (reference sequence). The length of the CDR3 is 17 residues. The CDR3 DNA follows: TGTGCCAGCAGTTCCCTAAGACTAGCGGGTCACACAGATACGCAGTATTTT. It translates to CASSSLRLAGHTDTQYF.

The chain joins TRBV5-1 to TRBJ2-3, with a possible D match to TRBD2 (5 bases). V gave up 0 bases and J gave up 2 bases, with 10 bases separating them. The CDR3 spans 15 residues. Germline V gene data show CDR1 as SGHRS and CDR2 as YFSETQ. DNA of the CDR3: TGCGCCAGCAGCTTGGAACTAGGCTACACAGATACGCAGTATTTT. Amino acids: CASSLELGYTDTQYF.

CDR3 loop: CASSRDSSNYGYTF. For the CDR3, the DNA is TGTGCCAGTAGCAGGGACAGCTCTAACTATGGCTACACCTTC. The chain carries TRBV19 and TRBJ1-2, with 7 bases aligning to TRBD1. V lost 6 bases and J lost 0; bases outside the gene matches: 4. CDR3 length: 14 amino acids. Per germline, CDR1 LNHDA and CDR2 SQIVND (reference sequence).

The chain couples TRBV5-1 to TRBJ2-1; 12 bases match TRBD2. Germline-derived CDR1 and CDR2 are SGHRS and YFSETQ. Trimming took 0 bases from V and 7 from J; bases not matched to a gene: 5. This CDR3 is built from 16 residues. The CDR3 DNA reads TGCGCCAGCAGCTTGGAGTTTGGACTAGCGGGAAATGAGCAGTTCTTC. It is translated as CASSLEFGLAGNEQFF.

CDR3 coding DNA: TGCAGCGCAACACTAGCGGGAGCTGGAGAGACCCAGTACTTC. It encodes CSATLAGAGETQYF. The chain couples TRBV29-1 to TRBJ2-5, with 11 bases that match TRBD2. CDR3 length: 14 residues. V was clipped by 7 bases and J by 4 bases; unmatched bases: 8. Germline CDR1 and CDR2: SQVTM and ANQGSEA.

The gene calls are TRBV27 and TRBJ2-2; the D is unclear. The CDR3 runs 13 residues. Germline CDR1 is MNHEY and CDR2 is SMNVEV (reference sequence). The V end lost 8 bases, the J end lost 5 bases, and 12 bases lay between the germline ends. The CDR3 sequence is CASGPLLTGELFF. The DNA of the CDR3 is TGTGCCAGCGGACCTCTGCTAACCGGGGAGCTGTTTTTT.